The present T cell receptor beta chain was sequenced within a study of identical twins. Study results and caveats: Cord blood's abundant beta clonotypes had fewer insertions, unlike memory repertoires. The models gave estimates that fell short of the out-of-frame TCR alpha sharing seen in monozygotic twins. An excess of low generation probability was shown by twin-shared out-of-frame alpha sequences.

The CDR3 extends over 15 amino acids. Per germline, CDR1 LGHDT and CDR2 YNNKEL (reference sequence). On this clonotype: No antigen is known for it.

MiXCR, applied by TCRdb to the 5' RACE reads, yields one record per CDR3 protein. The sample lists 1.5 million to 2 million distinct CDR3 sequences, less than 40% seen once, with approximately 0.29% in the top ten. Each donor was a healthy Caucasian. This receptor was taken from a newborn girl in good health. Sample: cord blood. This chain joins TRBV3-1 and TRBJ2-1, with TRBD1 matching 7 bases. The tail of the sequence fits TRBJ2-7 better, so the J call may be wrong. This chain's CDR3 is CASSRQGSSYNEQYF. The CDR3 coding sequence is TGTGCCAGCAGCCGACAGGGTAGCTCCTACAATGAGCAGTACTTC.